This entry describes one T cell receptor (beta chain). These data come from a study of cytomegalovirus exposure and HLA in healthy donors. The CDR3 is 14 amino acids. V was clipped by 3 bases and J by 8 bases, with 16 bases between them. The study ran its PCR with 60 Vbeta and 13 Jbeta primers. The assay was immunoSEQ multiplex PCR, and TCRdb's table has in-frame clones only and misses some. In the table there are 150,000 to 200,000 clones, roughly 80% of which are singletons. The clonotype was recovered from a female donor in good health and CMV-seronegative. The chain links TRBV23-1 to TRBJ1-2, with D perhaps TRBD1 (5 bases). TRBV23-1 is an ORF, with its function uncertain. The source material was PBMCs. CDR3 nucleotides: TGCGCCAGCAGTCATCGGCAGGGAGGAGGAGGCTACACCTTC. As protein: CASSHRQGGGGYTF.